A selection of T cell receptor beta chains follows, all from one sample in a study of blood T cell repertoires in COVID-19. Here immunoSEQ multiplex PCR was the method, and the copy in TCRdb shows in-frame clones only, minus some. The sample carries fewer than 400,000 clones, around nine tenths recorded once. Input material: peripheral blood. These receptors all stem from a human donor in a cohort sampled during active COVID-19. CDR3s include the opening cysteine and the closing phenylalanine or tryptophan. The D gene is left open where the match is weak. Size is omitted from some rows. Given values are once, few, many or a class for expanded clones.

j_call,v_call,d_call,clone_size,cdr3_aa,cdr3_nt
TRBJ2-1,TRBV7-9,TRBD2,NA,CASSSAPGLTGEQFF,TGTGCCAGCAGCTCAGCCCCGGGACTAACGGGTGAGCAGTTCTTC
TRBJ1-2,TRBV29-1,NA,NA,CSVTDRINYGYTF,TGCAGCGTTACGGACAGAATAAACTATGGCTACACCTTC
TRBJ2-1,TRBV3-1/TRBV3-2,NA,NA,CAGSPINGAHRFF,TGTGCCGGCAGCCCCATCAATGGAGCGCATCGGTTCTTC
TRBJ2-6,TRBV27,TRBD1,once,CATTTGVTGANVLTF,TGTGCCACGACTACAGGGGTAACTGGGGCCAACGTCCTGACTTTC
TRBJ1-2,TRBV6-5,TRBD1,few,CASREGQGVRYGYTF,TGTGCCAGCAGGGAGGGACAGGGGGTGCGCTATGGCTACACCTTC
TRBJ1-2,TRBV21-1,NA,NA,CASKLTGPEGGYTF,TGTGCCAGCAAACTAACAGGGCCCGAGGGTGGCTACACCTTC
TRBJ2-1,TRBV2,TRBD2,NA,CASSGRSGRAGEQFF,TGTGCCAGCAGTGGCCGCAGCGGGAGGGCCGGGGAGCAGTTCTTC
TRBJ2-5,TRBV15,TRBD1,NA,CATNTGVRETQYF,TGTGCCACCAACACAGGGGTCCGAGAGACCCAGTACTTC
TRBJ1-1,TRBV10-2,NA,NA,CGAKGDRVWEAFF,TGCGGAGCTAAGGGGGATAGAGTTTGGGAAGCTTTCTTT
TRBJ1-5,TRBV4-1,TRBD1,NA,CASSRDRDQPQHF,TGCGCCAGCAGCCGCGACAGGGACCAGCCCCAGCATTTT
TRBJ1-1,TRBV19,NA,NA,CASSTQSTGMKAFF,TGTGCCAGTAGTACACAATCGACGGGGATGAAAGCTTTCTTT
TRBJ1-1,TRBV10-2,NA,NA,CASSGEGGTEAFF,TGCGCCAGCAGCGGGGAGGGGGGTACTGAAGCTTTCTTT
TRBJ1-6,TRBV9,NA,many,CASSVESTGTNSPLHF,TGTGCCAGCAGCGTAGAATCGACAGGTACCAATTCACCCCTCCACTTT
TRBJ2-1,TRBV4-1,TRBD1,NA,CASSRYTTGTGTPNEQFF,TGCGCCAGCAGCCGATATACCACCGGGACAGGGACCCCAAATGAGCAGTTCTTC
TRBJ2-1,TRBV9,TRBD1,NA,CASSVRDSYNEQFF,TGTGCCAGCAGCGTAAGGGACAGTTACAATGAGCAGTTCTTC
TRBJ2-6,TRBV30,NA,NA,CACFAYLSGANVLTF,TGTGCCTGTTTCGCGTATCTAAGTGGGGCCAACGTCCTGACTTTC
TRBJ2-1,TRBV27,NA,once,CASSYRAYNEQFF,TGTGCCAGCAGTTATCGGGCCTACAATGAGCAGTTCTTC
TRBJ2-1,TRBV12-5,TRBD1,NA,CASGRGLYNEQFF,TGTGCTAGTGGTAGGGGGCTCTACAATGAGCAGTTCTTC
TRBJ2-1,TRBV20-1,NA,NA,CSAQALDEQFF,TGCAGTGCGCAGGCCCTTGATGAGCAGTTCTTC
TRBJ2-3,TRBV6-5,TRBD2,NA,CASGRGSTDTQYF,TGTGCCAGCGGGCGGGGGAGCACAGATACGCAGTATTTT
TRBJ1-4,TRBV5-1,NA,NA,CASSLAADRHEKLFF,TGCGCCAGCAGCTTGGCCGCCGACAGACATGAAAAACTGTTTTTT
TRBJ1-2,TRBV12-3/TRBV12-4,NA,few,CASSLGRVGGYTF,TGTGCCAGCAGTTTAGGGAGGGTTGGGGGCTACACCTTC
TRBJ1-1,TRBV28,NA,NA,CASSLITGMNTEAFF,TGTGCCAGCAGTTTAATAACAGGGATGAACACTGAAGCTTTCTTT
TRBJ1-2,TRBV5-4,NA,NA,CASSLAGLGRANYGYTF,TGTGCCAGCAGCTTGGCGGGCTTGGGCAGGGCTAACTATGGCTACACCTTC
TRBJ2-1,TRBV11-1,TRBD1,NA,CASSLARTGLGNEQFF,TGTGCCAGCAGCTTAGCGAGGACAGGGCTCGGCAATGAGCAGTTCTTC
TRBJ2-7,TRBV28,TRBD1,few,CASSPTGVGYEQYF,TGTGCCAGCAGTCCGACAGGGGTGGGGTACGAGCAGTACTTC